This TCR beta chain comes out of a study of a mutant IDH1 vaccine in newly diagnosed glioma. At the level of the study: The treated group averaged roughly 40 years old and was roughly 62% male, 37.5% female. Patients had received radiotherapy, temozolomide, or both previously, most receiving both. Findings and caveats of the study: The study observed vaccine-induced immune responses in more than 80% of patients. Changes to the top peripheral T cell clonotypes appeared unrelated to pseudoprogression.

The CDR3 is 14 amino acids. Per the germline V gene, CDR1 is MNHEY and CDR2 is SVGAGI. V lost 6 bases and J 0 bases, leaving 11 bases between the germline ends. Data came from immunoSEQ multiplex PCR; TCRdb stores just in-frame clones and leaves some out. Of under 45,000 clones listed, 81% are singletons. Time point described: week 5, during vaccination. Vaccination comprised doses that each held 300 ug of mutant IDH1 20-mer peptide, plus topical imiquimod. Details on this clone: Antigen: not known.

This receptor was obtained from a man in his fifties or sixties with glioma. The material was PBMCs, obtained from a glioma patient whose treatment included an IDH1 peptide vaccine. The V call is TRBV6-5, the J call TRBJ2-5; no reliable D call. CDR3 sequence (DNA): TGTGCCAGCAGACGAGACGGGTACCAAGAGACCCAGTACTTC. The encoded protein is CASRRDGYQETQYF.